This T cell receptor (beta chain) stems from a study of blood T cell repertoires in COVID-19. In the study overall: Sites in the United States, Italy and Spain provided acute and convalescent COVID-19 samples.

This clone has just a few counts. Produced via immunoSEQ multiplex PCR; TCRdb's table is partial and in-frame only. This sample has around 200,000 clones, with 70% to 90% found just once. Trimming removed 9 bases from V and 4 bases from J, with 6 bases in between. The CDR3 length is 10 residues. CDR1 is LNHDA and CDR2 is SQIVND in the germline V gene (reference sequence). This TCR derives from a young man who had recovered from COVID-19. The V gene is TRBV19, the J gene TRBJ1-2, with no clear D. The sequencing sample was made of PBMCs or T cells enriched from blood (not recorded which). The CDR3, as DNA: TGTGCCAGGCTACCCTATGGCTACACCTTC. Its protein product is CARLPYGYTF.